Each of the 9 T cell receptor beta chains below was sequenced from the same sample in a study of blood T cell repertoires in COVID-19. The table came from immunoSEQ multiplex PCR; TCRdb's copy has only in-frame clones and leaves some out. The table has roughly 300,000 clones, around 87% seen once. Input material: peripheral blood. Receptor source: a woman in her thirties or forties who had recovered from COVID-19.

The J gene is TRBJ1-3, the V gene TRBV27; 7 bases fit TRBD1. The V segment lost 11 bases and the J segment 3 bases; nucleotides outside the gene matches: 19. The germline CDR1 and CDR2 sequences are MNHEY and SMNVEV (reference sequence). CDR3 length: 17 residues. CDR3 sequence (DNA): TGTGCCCTAGAGGGGAAGGGGGCGCCCCACTTTGGAAACACCATATATTTT. It specifies CALEGKGAPHFGNTIYF.

The rearrangement links TRBV7-3 to TRBJ2-1; D is possibly TRBD1 (5 bases). The CDR3 is 13 residues long. Per germline, CDR1 SGHTA and CDR2 FQGTGA. V lost 6 bases and J 3 bases, leaving 9 bases between the germline ends. The CDR3 spells CASRPDNYNEQFF. The CDR3 DNA sequence: TGTGCCAGCAGGCCGGACAACTACAATGAGCAGTTCTTC.

This chain links TRBV11-2 with TRBJ2-7, with D hard to call. From germline, CDR1 is SGHAT and CDR2 FQNNGV. The germline V and J ends were trimmed by 0 bases and 7 bases, with 10 bases remaining between them. The CDR3 has 13 residues. The CDR3 reads CASSLDRGREQYF. The CDR3 region has the DNA TGTGCCAGCAGCTTAGATCGAGGTCGGGAGCAGTACTTC.

As to this clone: This sample includes further DNA sequences coding for the same CDR3. This rearrangement joins TRBV5-1 to TRBJ1-1, with D possibly TRBD1 on 6 matching bases. The germline V gene has CDR1 SGHRS and CDR2 YFSETQ. V lost 0 bases and J 4 bases, leaving 10 bases between the germline ends. This CDR3 comprises 14 residues. The CDR3 here is CASSLVQGSTEAFF. For the CDR3, the DNA is TGCGCCAGCAGCTTGGTTCAGGGGAGCACTGAAGCTTTCTTT.

The chain couples TRBV10-3 to TRBJ1-4, with 9 nucleotides matching TRBD1. The CDR3 is 13 amino acids. Germline V gene sequence: CDR1 ENHRY, CDR2 SYGVKD. The junction had 3 bases not matched to a gene; V was cut back by 6 bases and J by 7 bases. CDR3 amino acids: CAISRDRVEKLFF. CDR3 DNA sequence: TGTGCCATCAGCCGGGACAGGGTTGAAAAACTGTTTTTT.

The rearrangement links TRBV11-2 to TRBJ2-7, with 10 bases fitting TRBD1. V dropped 6 bases and J dropped 3; count of bases not matched to a gene: 5. From germline, CDR1 is SGHAT and CDR2 FQNNGV. This CDR3 is built from 14 residues. For the CDR3, the DNA is TGTGCCAGCAGTCCCGACAGGGGGCACTACGAGCAGTACTTC. It translates to CASSPDRGHYEQYF.

The chain has TRBV7-2 and TRBJ2-7, with TRBD1 matching over 7 bases. V lost 6 bases, J lost 2 bases, and 7 bases stayed unmatched. CDR3 length equals 14 residues. Germline CDR1 is SGHTA and CDR2 is FQGNSA. CDR3 coding DNA: TGTGCCAGCAGTTACCTGGGACAGACCTACGAGCAGTACTTC. This gives the protein CASSYLGQTYEQYF.

This clone occurred once. The chain uses TRBV6-1 and TRBJ1-1; possible D gene TRBD1, 6 bases. In germline, CDR1 is MNHNS, CDR2 SASEGT. This CDR3 is 17 amino acids long. V was pared by 2 bases and J by 7 bases, with 23 bases between. CDR3 DNA sequence: TGTGCCAGCAGTGAATATTTCTACAGGGTGACTTACGTTGAAGCTTTCTTT. Protein: CASSEYFYRVTYVEAFF.

The chain links TRBV7-2 to TRBJ1-5; D is unresolved. The germline V and J ends were trimmed by 6 bases and 1 base, with 10 bases remaining between them. Germline CDR1 and CDR2: SGHTA and FQGNSA. The CDR3 totals 14 residues. The CDR3 sequence: CASSPRWSNQPQHF. CDR3 DNA: TGTGCCAGCAGTCCGAGGTGGAGCAATCAGCCCCAGCATTTT.